This entry features one T cell receptor (beta chain) sequence. These data come from a study of HIV-infected patients and healthy controls. V lost 3 bases to trimming and J lost 7 bases; unmatched junction nucleotides: 2. The CDR3 extends over 11 amino acids. The V gene's germline CDR1 is DFQATT and CDR2 SNEGSKA (reference sequence). TCRdb passed the 5' RACE reads through MiXCR, listing each CDR3 protein once. The table shows about 67,000 distinct CDR3 sequences, with around 17% occurring only once. This receptor was identified in a human donor in good health. The chain uses TRBV20-1 and TRBJ1-2, with 7 bases aligning to TRBD1. Sequences were obtained from CD4+ T cells from blood. CDR3 loop: CSARTGFGYTF. The CDR3 DNA reads TGCAGTGCTAGGACAGGGTTTGGCTACACCTTC.